This T cell receptor (beta chain) was retrieved from a study of blood T cell repertoires in COVID-19. The overall study: The origin of the acute and convalescent COVID-19 samples was the United States, Italy and Spain.

This clone was observed a single time. Germline V gene data show CDR1 as MNHEY and CDR2 as SMNVEV (reference sequence). The CDR3 runs to 15 residues. The V gene lost 7 bases and the J gene lost 1 base, with 16 bases spanning the gap. Under the authors' procedure: Reference gene primer amplification gave nucleated cell count estimates. The assay was immunoSEQ multiplex PCR, and TCRdb's table has in-frame clones only and misses some. D and trimming come from the DNA, and the V and J calls and clone size come from that table. The table records about 140,000 clones, 84% of them present only once. The chain employs TRBV27 and TRBJ1-1; no clear D gene. The sequence was obtained from a human donor in a cohort sampled during active COVID-19. The sequenced material came from peripheral blood. CDR3 protein: CASKVRRDPNTEAFF. CDR3 DNA: TGTGCCAGCAAGGTAAGGAGAGACCCGAACACTGAAGCTTTCTTT.